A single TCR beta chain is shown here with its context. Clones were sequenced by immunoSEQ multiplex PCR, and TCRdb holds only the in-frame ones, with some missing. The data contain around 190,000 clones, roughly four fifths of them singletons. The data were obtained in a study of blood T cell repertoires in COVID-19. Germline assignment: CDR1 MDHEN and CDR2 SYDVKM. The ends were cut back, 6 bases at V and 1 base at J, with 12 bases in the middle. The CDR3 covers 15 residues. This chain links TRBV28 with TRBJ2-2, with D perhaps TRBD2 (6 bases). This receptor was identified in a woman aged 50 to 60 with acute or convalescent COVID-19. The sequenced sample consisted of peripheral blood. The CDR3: CASRSGAENTGELFF. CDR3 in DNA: TGTGCCAGCAGATCGGGAGCAGAGAACACCGGGGAGCTGTTTTTT.